This note documents a single TCR beta chain sequence. Its matching antigen is unknown. Primers included in the PCR were 60 Vbeta and 13 Jbeta primers. Only in-frame clones appear in the TCRdb table, and some are missing; sequencing was by immunoSEQ multiplex PCR. There are roughly 100,000 clones in the sample; 75% to 85% occur only once, and 6.1% lies in the top ten. Germline CDR1 SGHDT, CDR2 YYEEEE. The CDR3 sequence is 16 residues long. Trimming removed 4 bases from V and 4 bases from J; junction bases left unmatched: 12. This entry belongs to a study of cytomegalovirus exposure and HLA in healthy donors. Study-level points and caveats: Some segments of the V type, notably TRBV6-2 and TRBV6-3, were excluded as indistinguishable.

This chain joins TRBV5-6 and TRBJ2-7, with TRBD1 matching over 9 bases. The receptor was derived from a man between 18 and 35 years old in good health and CMV-seronegative. Sequencing was performed on PBMCs. The CDR3 DNA is TGTGCCAGCAGCCCCACCGGGACAGGGTTCCGTTACGAGCAGTACTTC. This gives the protein CASSPTGTGFRYEQYF.